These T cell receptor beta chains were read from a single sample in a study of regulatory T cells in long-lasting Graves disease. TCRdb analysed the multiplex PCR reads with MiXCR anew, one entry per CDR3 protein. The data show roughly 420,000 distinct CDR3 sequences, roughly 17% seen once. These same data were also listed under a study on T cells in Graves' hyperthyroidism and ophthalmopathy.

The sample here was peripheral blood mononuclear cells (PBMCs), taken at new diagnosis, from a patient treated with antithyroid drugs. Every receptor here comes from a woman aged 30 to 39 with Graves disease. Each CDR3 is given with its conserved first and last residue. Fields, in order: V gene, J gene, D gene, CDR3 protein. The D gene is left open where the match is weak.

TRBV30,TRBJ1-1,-,CAWAKPRTAHPCEAFF
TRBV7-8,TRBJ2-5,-,CASTLGRDSYKRTQYF
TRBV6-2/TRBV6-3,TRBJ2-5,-,CASSPPYQETQYF
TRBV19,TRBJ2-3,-,CASSIPVTDTQYF
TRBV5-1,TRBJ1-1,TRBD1,CASSPGQGDTEAFF
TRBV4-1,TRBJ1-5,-,CASSQARSNQPQHF
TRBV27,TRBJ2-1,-,CASSHPRGEQFF
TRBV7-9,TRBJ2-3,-,CASSFGTRVTDTQYF
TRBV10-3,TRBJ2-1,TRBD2,CATSGTSGYNEQFF
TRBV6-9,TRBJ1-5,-,CASSWTDNSNQPQHF
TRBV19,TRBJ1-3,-,CASSLDRSGNTIYF
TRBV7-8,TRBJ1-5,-,CASSFSPSRGSGSNQPQHF
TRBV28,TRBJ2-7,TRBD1,CASSLARGFNEQYF
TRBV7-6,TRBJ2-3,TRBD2,CASSLTAGGADTQYF
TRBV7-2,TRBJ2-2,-,CASSLAQGTLGGELFF
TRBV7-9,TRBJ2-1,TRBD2,CASSTTSGILNEQFF
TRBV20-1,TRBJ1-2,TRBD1,CSAAGTGGLRSYGYTF
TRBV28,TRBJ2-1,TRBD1,CASRGTAYNEQFF
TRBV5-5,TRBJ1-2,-,CASSPYPPNRVGYGYTF
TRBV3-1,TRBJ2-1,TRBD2,CASSLPTSGISYDEQFF
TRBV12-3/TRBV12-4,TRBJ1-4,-,CASSPVRGDLFF
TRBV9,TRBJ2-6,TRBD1,CASSIGTGNSGANVLTF
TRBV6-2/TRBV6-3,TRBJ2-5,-,CASNRGTQYF
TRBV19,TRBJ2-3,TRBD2,CASSSTTRAGRDTQYF
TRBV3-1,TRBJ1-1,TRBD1,CASRDAGGENTEAFF
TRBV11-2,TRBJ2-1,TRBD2,CASSPVLAGSYNEQFF
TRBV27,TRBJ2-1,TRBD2,CAGSLSLGLATYNEQFF
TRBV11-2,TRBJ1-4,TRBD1,CASSLALGQGALLEEKLFF
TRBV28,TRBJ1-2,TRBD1,CASSPTGYYGYTF